This TCR beta chain was captured by sequencing in a study of control samples from healthy donors and cancer patients. Using immunoSEQ multiplex PCR, the repertoire was profiled, and TCRdb retains in-frame clones only, with some absent. The table has about 110,000 clones, around 87% seen once; the top ten hold about 3.9%. The V segment lost 3 bases and the J segment 7 bases; nucleotides outside the gene matches: 11. Germline CDR1 MDHEN, CDR2 SYDVKM. The CDR3 spans 15 residues. The TCR comes from an older woman with lung cancer. The sequenced material came from PBMCs. The chain joins TRBV28 to TRBJ1-1; 7 nucleotides line up with TRBD1. The CDR3 reads CASSFEGAGSGEAFF. The DNA of the CDR3 is TGTGCCAGCAGTTTTGAGGGGGCTGGTTCGGGTGAAGCTTTCTTT.